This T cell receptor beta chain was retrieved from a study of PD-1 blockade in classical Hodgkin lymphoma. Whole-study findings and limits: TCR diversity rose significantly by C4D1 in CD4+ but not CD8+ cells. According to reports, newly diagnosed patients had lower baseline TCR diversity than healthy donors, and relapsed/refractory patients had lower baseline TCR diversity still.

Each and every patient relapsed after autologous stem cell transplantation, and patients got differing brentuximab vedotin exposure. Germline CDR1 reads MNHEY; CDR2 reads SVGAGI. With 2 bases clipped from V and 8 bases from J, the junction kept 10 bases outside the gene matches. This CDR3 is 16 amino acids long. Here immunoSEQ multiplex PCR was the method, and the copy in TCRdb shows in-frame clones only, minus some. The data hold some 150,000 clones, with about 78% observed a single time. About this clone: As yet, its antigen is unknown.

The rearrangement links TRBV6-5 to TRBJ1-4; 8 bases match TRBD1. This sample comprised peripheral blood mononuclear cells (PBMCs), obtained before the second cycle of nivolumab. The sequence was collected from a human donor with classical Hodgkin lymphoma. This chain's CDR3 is CASSYTGDRGGEKLFF. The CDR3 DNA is TGTGCCAGCAGTTACACCGGTGACAGGGGAGGGGAAAAACTGTTTTTT.